The entry below describes one T cell receptor (beta chain). These data come from a study of cytomegalovirus exposure and HLA in healthy donors. The V end was cut by 2 bases, the J end by 6 bases, with 10 bases between. Germline CDR1 SGHAT, CDR2 FQNNGV. This CDR3 is 14 amino acids long. Profiled with immunoSEQ multiplex PCR; TCRdb holds only in-frame clones, not every one. The table has 110,000 or so clones, around 85% seen once. This receptor was taken from a man between 18 and 35 years old in good health and CMV-seropositive. The chain has TRBV11-2 and TRBJ2-2; D possibly corresponds to TRBD1 (5 bases). The sequencing input was PBMCs. CDR3 coding DNA: TGTGCCAGCAGCTTAATCCGCAGGGCCGGGGAGCTGTTTTTT. Translated, it gives CASSLIRRAGELFF.